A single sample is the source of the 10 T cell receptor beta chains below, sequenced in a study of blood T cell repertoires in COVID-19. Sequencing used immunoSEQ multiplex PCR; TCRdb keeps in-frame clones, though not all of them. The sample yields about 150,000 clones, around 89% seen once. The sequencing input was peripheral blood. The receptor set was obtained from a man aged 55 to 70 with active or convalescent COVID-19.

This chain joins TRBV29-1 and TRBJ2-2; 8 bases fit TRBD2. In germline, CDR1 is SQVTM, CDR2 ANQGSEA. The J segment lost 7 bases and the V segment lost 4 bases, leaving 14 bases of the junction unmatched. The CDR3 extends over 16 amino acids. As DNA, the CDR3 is TGCAGCGTTGCGGGCGGGGGGACGGGCGGGAGCGGGGAGCTGTTTTTT. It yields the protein CSVAGGGTGGSGELFF.

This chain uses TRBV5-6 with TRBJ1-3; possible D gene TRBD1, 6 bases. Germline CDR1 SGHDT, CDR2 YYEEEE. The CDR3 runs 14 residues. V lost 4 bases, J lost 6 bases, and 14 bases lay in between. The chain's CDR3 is CASSATGWANTIYF. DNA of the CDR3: TGTGCCAGCAGCGCTACAGGGTGGGCAAACACCATATATTTT.

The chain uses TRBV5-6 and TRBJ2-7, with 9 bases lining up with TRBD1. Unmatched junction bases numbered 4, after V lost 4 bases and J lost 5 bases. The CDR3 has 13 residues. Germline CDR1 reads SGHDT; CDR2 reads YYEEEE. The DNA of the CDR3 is TGTGCCAGCAGCGGGGACAGGGTCGACGAGCAGTACTTC. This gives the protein CASSGDRVDEQYF. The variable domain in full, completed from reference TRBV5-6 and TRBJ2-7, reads DAGVTQSPTHLIKTRGQQVTLRCSPKSGHDTVSWYQQALGQGPQFIFQYYEEEERQRGNFPDRFSGHQFPNYSSELNVNALLLGDSALYLCASSGDRVDEQYFGPGTRLTVT.

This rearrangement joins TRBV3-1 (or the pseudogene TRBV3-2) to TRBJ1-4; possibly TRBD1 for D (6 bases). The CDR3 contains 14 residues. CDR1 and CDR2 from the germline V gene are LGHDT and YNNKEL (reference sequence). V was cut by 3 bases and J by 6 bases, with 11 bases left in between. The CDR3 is CASSQKTGHEKLFF. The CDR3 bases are TGTGCCAGCAGCCAGAAGACAGGTCATGAAAAACTGTTTTTT.

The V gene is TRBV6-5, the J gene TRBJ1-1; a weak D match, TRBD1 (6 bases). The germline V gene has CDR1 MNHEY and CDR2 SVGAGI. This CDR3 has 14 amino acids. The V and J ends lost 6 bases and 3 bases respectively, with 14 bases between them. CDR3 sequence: CASRGAAVDTEAFF. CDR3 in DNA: TGTGCCAGCAGGGGGGCGGCGGTCGACACTGAAGCTTTCTTT.

This CDR3 is CASSPGTGSTEAFF. In nucleotides, the CDR3 is TGTGCCAGCAGTCCCGGGACAGGGAGCACTGAAGCTTTCTTT. This chain connects TRBV2 to TRBJ1-1; 9 nucleotides agree with TRBD1. CDR1 and CDR2 from the germline V gene are SNHLY and FYNNEI. V dropped 5 bases and J dropped 4; count of bases not matched to a gene: 5. The CDR3 is 14 amino acids.

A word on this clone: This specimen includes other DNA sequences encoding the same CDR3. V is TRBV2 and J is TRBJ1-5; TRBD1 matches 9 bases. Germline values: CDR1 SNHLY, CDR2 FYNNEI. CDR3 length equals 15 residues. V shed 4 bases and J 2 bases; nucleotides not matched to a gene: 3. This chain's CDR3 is CASSGGQGGNQPQHF. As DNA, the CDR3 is TGTGCCAGCAGTGGGGGACAGGGAGGCAATCAGCCCCAGCATTTT.

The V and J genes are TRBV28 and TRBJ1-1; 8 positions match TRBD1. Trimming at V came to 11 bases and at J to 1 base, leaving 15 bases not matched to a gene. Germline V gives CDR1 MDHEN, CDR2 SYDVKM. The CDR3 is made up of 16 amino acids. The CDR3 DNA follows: TGTGCCTCCATTCCAGGGGGCAGAATGTGGAACACTGAAGCTTTCTTT. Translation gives CASIPGGRMWNTEAFF.

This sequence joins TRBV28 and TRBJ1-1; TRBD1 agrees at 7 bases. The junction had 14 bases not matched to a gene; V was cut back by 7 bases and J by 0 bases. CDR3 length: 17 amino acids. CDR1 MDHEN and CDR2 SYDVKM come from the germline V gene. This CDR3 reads CASKHRGTLYMNTEAFF. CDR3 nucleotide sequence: TGTGCCAGCAAGCACAGGGGTACCTTGTATATGAACACTGAAGCTTTCTTT.

This CDR3 reads CASKPTGGGETQYF. The DNA for the CDR3 is TGTGCCAGCAAACCGACAGGGGGCGGGGAGACCCAGTACTTC. V is TRBV2 and J is TRBJ2-5; 10 bases map to TRBD1. Germline-derived CDR1 and CDR2 are SNHLY and FYNNEI. The ends lost 7 bases at V and 5 bases at J; junction bases unmatched: 7. The length of the CDR3 is 14 residues.